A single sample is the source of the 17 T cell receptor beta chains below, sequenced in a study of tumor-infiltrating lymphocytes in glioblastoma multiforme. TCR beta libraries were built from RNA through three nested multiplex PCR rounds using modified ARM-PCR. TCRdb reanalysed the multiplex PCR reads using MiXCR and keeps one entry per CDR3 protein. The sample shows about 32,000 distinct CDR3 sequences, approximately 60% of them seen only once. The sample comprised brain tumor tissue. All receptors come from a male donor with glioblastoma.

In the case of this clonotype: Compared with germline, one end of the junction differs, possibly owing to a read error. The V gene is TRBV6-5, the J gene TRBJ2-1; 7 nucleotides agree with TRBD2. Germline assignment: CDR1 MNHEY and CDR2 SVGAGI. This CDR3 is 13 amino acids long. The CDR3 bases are TGTGCCAGCCGTTACTCTGGGGGGGATAAGCAGTTCTTC. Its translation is CASRYSGGDKQFF.

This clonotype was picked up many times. The CDR3 DNA reads TGTGCCAGCAGTGCTCATGAAAAACTGTTTTTT. This gives the protein CASSAHEKLFF. The chain couples TRBV2 to TRBJ1-4; D unclear. Germline values: CDR1 SNHLY, CDR2 FYNNEI. Trimming left V 4 bases short and J 6 bases short, with 3 bases between. The CDR3 contains 11 residues.

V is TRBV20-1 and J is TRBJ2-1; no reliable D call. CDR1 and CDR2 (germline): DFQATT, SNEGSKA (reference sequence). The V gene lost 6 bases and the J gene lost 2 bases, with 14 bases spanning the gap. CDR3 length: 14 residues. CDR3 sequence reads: CSANSPQTYNEQFF. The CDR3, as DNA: TGCAGTGCCAACTCCCCGCAAACCTACAATGAGCAGTTCTTC.

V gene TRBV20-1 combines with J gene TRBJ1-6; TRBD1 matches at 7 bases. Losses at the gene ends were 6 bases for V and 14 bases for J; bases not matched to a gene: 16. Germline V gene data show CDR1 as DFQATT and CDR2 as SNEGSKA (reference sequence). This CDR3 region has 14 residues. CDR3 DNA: TGCAGTGCCACATCAGGACAGGATAACTCATCCCTCCACTTT. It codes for CSATSGQDNSSLHF.

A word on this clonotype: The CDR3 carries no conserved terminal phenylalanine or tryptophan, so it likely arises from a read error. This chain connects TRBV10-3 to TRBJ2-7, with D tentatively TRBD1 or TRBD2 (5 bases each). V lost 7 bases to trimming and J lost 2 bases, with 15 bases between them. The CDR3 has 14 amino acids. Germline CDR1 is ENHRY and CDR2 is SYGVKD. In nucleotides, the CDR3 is TGTGCCATCAACTCCAAGGGACCAACCTACGAGCAGTACCTC. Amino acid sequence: CAINSKGPTYEQYL.

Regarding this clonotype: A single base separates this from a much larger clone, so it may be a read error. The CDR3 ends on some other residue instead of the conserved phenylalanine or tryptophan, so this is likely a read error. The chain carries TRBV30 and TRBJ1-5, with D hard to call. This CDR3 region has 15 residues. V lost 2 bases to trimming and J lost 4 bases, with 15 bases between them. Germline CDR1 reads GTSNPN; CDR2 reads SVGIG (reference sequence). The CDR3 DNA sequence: TGTGCCTGGAGTAAGGGAGCGAGGGTTAATCAGCCCCAGCATTGT. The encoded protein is CAWSKGARVNQPQHC.

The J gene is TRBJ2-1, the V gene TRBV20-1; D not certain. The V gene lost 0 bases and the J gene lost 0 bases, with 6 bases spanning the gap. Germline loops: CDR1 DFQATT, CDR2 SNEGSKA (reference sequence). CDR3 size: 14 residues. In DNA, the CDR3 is TGCAGTGCTAGAGATCTGGGCTCCTACAATGAGCAGTTCTTC. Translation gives CSARDLGSYNEQFF.

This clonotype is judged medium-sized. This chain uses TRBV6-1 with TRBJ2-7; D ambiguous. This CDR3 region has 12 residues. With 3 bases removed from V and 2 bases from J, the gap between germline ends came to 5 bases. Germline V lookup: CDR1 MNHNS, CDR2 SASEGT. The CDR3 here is CASSDGPYEQYF. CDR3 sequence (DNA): TGTGCCAGCAGTGACGGTCCCTACGAGCAGTACTTC.

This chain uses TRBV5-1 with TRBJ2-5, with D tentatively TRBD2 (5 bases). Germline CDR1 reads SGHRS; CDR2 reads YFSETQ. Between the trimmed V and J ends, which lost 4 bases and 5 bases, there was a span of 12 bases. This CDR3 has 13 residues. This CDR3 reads CASSMEDWETQYF. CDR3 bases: TGCGCCAGCAGCATGGAGGACTGGGAGACCCAGTACTTC.

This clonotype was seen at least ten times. The CDR3 DNA follows: TGTGCCAGCAGCACGCTAGCGGGAGGGAACACCGGGGAGCTGTTTTTT. The encoded protein is CASSTLAGGNTGELFF. The V gene is TRBV7-8, the J gene TRBJ2-2; 11 nucleotides match TRBD2. Trimming removed 5 bases from V and 1 base from J; junction bases left unmatched: 3. This CDR3 contains 16 residues. Germline-derived CDR1 and CDR2 are SGHVS and FQNEAQ.

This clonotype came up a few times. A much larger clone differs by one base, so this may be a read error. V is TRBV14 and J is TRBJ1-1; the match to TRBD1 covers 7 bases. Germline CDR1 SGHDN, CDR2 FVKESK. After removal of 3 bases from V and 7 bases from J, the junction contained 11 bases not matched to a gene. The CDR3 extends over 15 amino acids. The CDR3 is CASSQKQGFDIEAFF. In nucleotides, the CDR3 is TGTGCCAGCAGCCAGAAACAGGGGTTTGACATTGAAGCTTTCTTT.

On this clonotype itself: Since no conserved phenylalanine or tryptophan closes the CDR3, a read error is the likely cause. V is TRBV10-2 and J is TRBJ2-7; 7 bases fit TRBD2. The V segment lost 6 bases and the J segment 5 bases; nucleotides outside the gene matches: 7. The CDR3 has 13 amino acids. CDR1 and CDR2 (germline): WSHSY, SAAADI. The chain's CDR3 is CASRLEGGDEQYL. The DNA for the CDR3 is TGCGCCAGCAGACTAGAGGGAGGGGACGAGCAGTACTTG.

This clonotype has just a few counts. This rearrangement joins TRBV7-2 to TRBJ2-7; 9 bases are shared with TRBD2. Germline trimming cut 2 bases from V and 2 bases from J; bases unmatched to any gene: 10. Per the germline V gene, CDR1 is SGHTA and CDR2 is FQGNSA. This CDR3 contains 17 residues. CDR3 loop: CASSLYAAAGGTYEQYF. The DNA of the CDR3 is TGTGCCAGCAGCTTATATGCGGCAGCGGGGGGAACCTACGAGCAGTACTTC.

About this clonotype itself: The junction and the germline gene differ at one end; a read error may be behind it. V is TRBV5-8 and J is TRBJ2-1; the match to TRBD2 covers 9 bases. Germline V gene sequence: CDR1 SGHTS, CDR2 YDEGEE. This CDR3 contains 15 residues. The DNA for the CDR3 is TGTGCCAGCAGCTTCTGGGTAGCGGGAGCTGATGAGCGGTTCTTC. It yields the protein CASSFWVAGADERFF.

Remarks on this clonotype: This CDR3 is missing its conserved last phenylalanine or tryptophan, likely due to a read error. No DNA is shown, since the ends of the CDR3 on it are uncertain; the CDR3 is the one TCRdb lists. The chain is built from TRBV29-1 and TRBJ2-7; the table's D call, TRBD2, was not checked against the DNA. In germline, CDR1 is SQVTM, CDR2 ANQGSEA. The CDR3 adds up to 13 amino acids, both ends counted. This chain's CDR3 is CSVGLAGVYEQYS.

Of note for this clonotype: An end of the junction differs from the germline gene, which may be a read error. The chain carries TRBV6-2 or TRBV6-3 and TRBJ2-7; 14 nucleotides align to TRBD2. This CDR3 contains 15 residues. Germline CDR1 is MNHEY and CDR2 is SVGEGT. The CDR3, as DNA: TGTGCCAGCACCGGACTAGCGGGAGGAGACTATGAGCATTACTTC. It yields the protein CASTGLAGGDYEHYF.

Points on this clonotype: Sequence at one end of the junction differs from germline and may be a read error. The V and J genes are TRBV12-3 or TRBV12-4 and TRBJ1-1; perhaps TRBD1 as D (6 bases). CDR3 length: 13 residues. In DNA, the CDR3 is TGTGCAAGCAGTTCAACGGGACACCCGGAAGCTTTCTTT. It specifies CASSSTGHPEAFF.